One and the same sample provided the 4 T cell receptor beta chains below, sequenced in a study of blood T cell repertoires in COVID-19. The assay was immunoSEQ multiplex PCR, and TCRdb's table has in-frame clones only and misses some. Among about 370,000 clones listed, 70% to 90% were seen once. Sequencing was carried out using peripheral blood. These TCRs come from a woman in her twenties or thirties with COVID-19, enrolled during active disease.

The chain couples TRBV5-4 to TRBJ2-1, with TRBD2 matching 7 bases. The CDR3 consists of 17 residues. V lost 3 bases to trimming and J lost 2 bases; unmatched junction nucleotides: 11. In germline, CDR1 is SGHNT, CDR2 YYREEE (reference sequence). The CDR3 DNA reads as TGTGCCAGCAGCTGGGGGTCGGGGGGTCGAACCTACAATGAGCAGTTCTTC. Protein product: CASSWGSGGRTYNEQFF.

The CDR3 DNA is TGCGCCAGCAGACCCCCGGGAGTTCAAGAGACCCAGTACTTC. Residues: CASRPPGVQETQYF. The V call is TRBV5-1, the J call TRBJ2-5; tentative D call: TRBD2 (6 bases). The CDR3 length is 14 residues. The ends were cut back, 5 bases at V and 2 bases at J, with 13 bases in the middle. Germline V gene lookup returns CDR1 SGHRS and CDR2 YFSETQ.

CDR3: CASSPGSYGYTF. In nucleotides, the CDR3 is TGTGCCAGCTCACCCGGGAGCTATGGCTACACCTTC. This chain joins TRBV18 and TRBJ1-2, with D unclear. Germline lookup yields CDR1 KGHSH and CDR2 LQKENI. This CDR3 spans 12 amino acids. The V and J ends lost 3 bases and 4 bases respectively, with 6 bases between them.

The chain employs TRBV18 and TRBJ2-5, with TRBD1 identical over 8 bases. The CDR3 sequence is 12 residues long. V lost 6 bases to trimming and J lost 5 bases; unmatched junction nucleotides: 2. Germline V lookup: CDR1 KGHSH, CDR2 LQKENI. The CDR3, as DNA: TGTGCCAGCTCGTGGACAGGGGAGACCCAGTACTTC. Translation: CASSWTGETQYF.